The next 23 T cell receptor beta chains were all read from a single sample in a study of blood T cell repertoires in COVID-19. TCRdb's copy holds only in-frame clones and misses some; the assay was immunoSEQ multiplex PCR. The table has some 110,000 clones, approximately 87% seen once. The sequencing input was peripheral blood. The receptors here all came from a man in his 70s who had recovered from COVID-19.

The chain links TRBV5-1 to TRBJ2-7; 8 positions match TRBD1. The germline gives CDR1 SGHRS, CDR2 YFSETQ. The junction had 13 bases not matched to a gene; V was cut back by 0 bases and J by 2 bases. The CDR3 covers 18 residues. Here the CDR3 reads CASSLVPSAGQATYEQYF. The CDR3 bases are TGCGCCAGCAGCTTGGTTCCCTCCGCGGGACAGGCTACCTACGAGCAGTACTTC.

V gene TRBV28 combines with J gene TRBJ1-5; 9 nucleotides agree with TRBD1. Trimming took 5 bases from V and 2 from J; bases not matched to a gene: 10. CDR1 is MDHEN and CDR2 is SYDVKM in the germline V gene. The CDR3 extends over 17 amino acids. As DNA, the CDR3 is TGTGCCAGCAGTCGCCGGGACAGGGCTCGTGGCAATCAGCCCCAGCATTTT. Amino acid sequence: CASSRRDRARGNQPQHF. Full variable domain (missing parts from reference TRBV28 and TRBJ1-5): DVKVTQSSRYLVKRTGEKVFLECVQDMDHENMFWYRQDPGLGLRLIYFSYDVKMKEKGDIPEGYSVSREKKERFSLILESASTNQTSMYLCASSRRDRARGNQPQHFGDGTRLSIL.

The J gene is TRBJ1-1, the V gene TRBV3-1 (or the pseudogene TRBV3-2); D is ambiguous. V shed 1 base and J shed 11 bases, with 14 bases lying between them. Germline-derived CDR1 and CDR2 are LGHDT and YNNKEL (reference sequence). The CDR3 is 13 residues long. The CDR3 DNA is TGTGCCAGCAGCCAAGCGGCGACTGTGAAGGCTTTCTTT. Amino acids: CASSQAATVKAFF.

The chain couples TRBV19 to TRBJ1-1, with D tentatively TRBD1 (5 bases). The CDR3 extends over 14 amino acids. V lost 1 base and J 4 bases, leaving 10 bases between the germline ends. The germline V gene has CDR1 LNHDA and CDR2 SQIVND (reference sequence). The CDR3 coding sequence is TGTGCCAGTAGTATAGCCGGGGGAGTCACTGAAGCTTTCTTT. This encodes CASSIAGGVTEAFF.

J is TRBJ1-1 and V is TRBV5-4; no clear D gene. This CDR3 has 13 amino acids. Between the trimmed V and J ends, which lost 4 bases and 4 bases, there was a span of 11 bases. The V gene's germline CDR1 is SGHNT and CDR2 YYREEE (reference sequence). The CDR3 spells CASSLLEGTEAFF. CDR3 bases: TGTGCCAGCAGCCTCTTGGAGGGCACTGAAGCTTTCTTT.

For the CDR3, the DNA is TGTGCTAGTGGTATAGCGGGAGTACGAAATGAGCAGTTCTTC. The encoded protein is CASGIAGVRNEQFF. The V and J genes are TRBV12-5 and TRBJ2-1, with 9 positions matching TRBD2. Trimming removed 5 bases from V and 7 bases from J; junction bases left unmatched: 6. Germline V gene sequence: CDR1 LGHNT, CDR2 FRNRAP. This CDR3 is 14 amino acids long.

This clone was recorded once. The chain has TRBV6-5 and TRBJ1-2, with D possibly TRBD1 on 5 matching bases. Trimming stripped 5 bases from V and 3 bases from J, with 13 bases between. Germline loops: CDR1 MNHEY, CDR2 SVGAGI. The CDR3 covers 14 residues. The CDR3 DNA follows: TGTGCCAGCAGTCCCCGGGGGGGATACTATGGCTACACCTTC. Encoded protein: CASSPRGGYYGYTF.

The chain is built from TRBV5-1 and TRBJ2-3, with D maybe TRBD2 (6 bases). This CDR3 has 14 residues. CDR1 and CDR2 from the germline V gene are SGHRS and YFSETQ. The germline V and J ends were trimmed by 2 bases and 6 bases, with 13 bases remaining between them. CDR3 DNA: TGCGCCAGCAGCTTACTTGGGGCGGGGGATACGCAGTATTTT. Its protein product is CASSLLGAGDTQYF. The full variable domain, rest sourced from reference TRBV5-1 and TRBJ2-3, is KAGVTQTPRYLIKTRGQQVTLSCSPISGHRSVSWYQQTPGQGLQFLFEYFSETQRNKGNFPGRFSGRQFSNSRSEMNVSTLELGDSALYLCASSLLGAGDTQYFGPGTRLTVL.

V and J are TRBV12-3 or TRBV12-4 and TRBJ1-2, with D possibly TRBD1 on 5 matching bases. The CDR3 sequence is 13 residues long. The V end lost 5 bases, the J end lost 4 bases, and 11 bases lay between the germline ends. The CDR3 DNA reads TGTGCCAGCAGTCCGGACATGAGCTATGGCTACACCTTC. Translated: CASSPDMSYGYTF.

The V gene is TRBV21-1, the J gene TRBJ2-7; no check of the table's D call, TRBD2, against the DNA was made. TRBV21-1 is designated a pseudogene. The CDR3 sequence is 13 residues long. The CDR3 DNA reads as TGTGCCAGCAGCAAACTCTTCGCGTACGAGCAGTACTTC. Amino acid sequence: CASSKLFAYEQYF.

The rearrangement uses TRBV7-3 and TRBJ2-1; 12 nucleotides align to TRBD2. This CDR3 region has 15 residues. Germline V lookup: CDR1 SGHTA, CDR2 FQGTGA. Unmatched junction bases numbered 7, after V lost 4 bases and J lost 9 bases. CDR3 nucleotides: TGTGCCAGCAGCTCTCAAGAGGGACTAGCGGGTGAGCAGTTCTTC. This sequence encodes CASSSQEGLAGEQFF. The complete variable domain, with remaining parts taken from reference TRBV7-3 and TRBJ2-1, reads GAGVSQTPSNKVTEKGKYVELRCDPISGHTALYWYRQSLGQGPEFLIYFQGTGAADDSGLPNDRFFAVRPEGSVSTLKIQRTERGDSAVYLCASSSQEGLAGEQFFGPGTRLTVL.

J is TRBJ1-4 and V is TRBV19; a weak D match, TRBD1 (6 bases). The CDR3 has 16 amino acids. The V end lost 2 bases, the J end lost 4 bases, and 14 bases lay between the germline ends. Germline CDR1 is LNHDA and CDR2 is SQIVND (reference sequence). CDR3 region: CASSITRGGDNEKLFF. CDR3 DNA sequence: TGTGCCAGTAGTATAACCAGGGGCGGCGATAATGAAAAACTGTTTTTT.

This clone was seen a handful of times. The chain has TRBV28 and TRBJ1-5; D gene unclear. Trimming took 3 bases from V and 0 from J, leaving 6 bases between them. Germline CDR1 MDHEN, CDR2 SYDVKM. The CDR3 has 14 residues. DNA of the CDR3: TGTGCCAGCAGTTTGGTAGATAGCAATCAGCCCCAGCATTTT. This translates into CASSLVDSNQPQHF.

The chain employs TRBV18 and TRBJ2-1; the match to TRBD1 covers 7 bases. The junction had 6 bases not matched to a gene; V was cut back by 3 bases and J by 4 bases. Germline V gives CDR1 KGHSH, CDR2 LQKENI. This CDR3 spans 15 amino acids. The CDR3 loop reads CASSPGDRLYNEQFF. The CDR3 DNA follows: TGTGCCAGCTCACCGGGGGACAGACTTTACAATGAGCAGTTCTTC. The full variable domain, its missing parts supplied by reference TRBV18 and TRBJ2-1, is NAGVMQNPRHLVRRRGQEARLRCSPMKGHSHVYWYRQLPEEGLKFMVYLQKENIIDESGMPKERFSAEFPKEGPSILRIQQVVRGDSAAYFCASSPGDRLYNEQFFGPGTRLTVL.

V and J are TRBV2 and TRBJ2-3, with D perhaps TRBD2 (5 bases). The germline CDR1 and CDR2 sequences are SNHLY and FYNNEI. The CDR3 contains 14 residues. V gave up 4 bases and J gave up 6 bases, with 14 bases separating them. The CDR3 loop reads CASSGTAVRDTQYF. The CDR3 region has the DNA TGTGCCAGCAGTGGCACAGCGGTGCGGGATACGCAGTATTTT.

The V gene is TRBV28, the J gene TRBJ2-7; D not certain. From germline, CDR1 is MDHEN and CDR2 SYDVKM. The CDR3 sequence is 14 residues long. The germline V and J ends were trimmed by 3 bases and 2 bases, with 11 bases remaining between them. CDR3: CASSFRLPPYEQYF. Written as DNA, the CDR3 is TGTGCCAGCAGTTTCCGTCTCCCCCCCTACGAGCAGTACTTC.

This clone was counted only a few times. The chain links TRBV5-1 to TRBJ2-5, with 8 bases identical to TRBD2. This CDR3 spans 16 amino acids. The germline CDR1 and CDR2 sequences are SGHRS and YFSETQ. Losses at the gene ends were 2 bases for V and 4 bases for J; bases not matched to a gene: 10. The CDR3 DNA sequence: TGCGCCAGCAGCTTTTTTGACGGGGGGGAAGGAGAGACCCAGTACTTC. Its protein is CASSFFDGGEGETQYF.

This sequence joins TRBV6-5 and TRBJ2-7, with D perhaps matching TRBD2 (6 bases). The CDR3 runs to 14 residues. V was cut by 6 bases and J by 0 bases, with 12 bases left in between. Germline assignment: CDR1 MNHEY and CDR2 SVGAGI. In DNA, the CDR3 is TGTGCCAGCAGACCGGGACTTAACTCCTACGAGCAGTACTTC. This gives the protein CASRPGLNSYEQYF.

This clone occurred once. This chain links TRBV14 with TRBJ1-5; 8 bases fit TRBD1. The germline gives CDR1 SGHDN, CDR2 FVKESK. This CDR3 contains 13 residues. V shed 4 bases, J shed 7 bases, and the junction held 3 bases outside the gene matches. The CDR3 nucleotides are TGTGCCAGCAGCCTGGACAGGGACCAGCCCCAGCATTTT. Protein: CASSLDRDQPQHF.

The V call is TRBV27, the J call TRBJ1-1; D gene uncertain. Per the germline V gene, CDR1 is MNHEY and CDR2 is SMNVEV (reference sequence). The V and J ends lost 7 bases and 5 bases respectively, with 17 bases between them. The length of the CDR3 is 14 residues. CDR3 in amino acids: CASKLAPAGTEAFF. CDR3 in DNA: TGTGCCAGCAAGTTGGCACCGGCGGGAACTGAAGCTTTCTTT.

V usage is TRBV4-2 and J usage is TRBJ2-3, with 10 bases fitting TRBD2. V was clipped by 0 bases and J by 2 bases; unmatched bases: 8. The CDR3 has 18 residues. CDR1 LGHNA and CDR2 YNFKEQ come from the germline V gene. The CDR3 DNA reads TGTGCCAGCAGCCAAGATCTAGCGGGAGTTCGGGCCACAGATACGCAGTATTTT. It specifies CASSQDLAGVRATDTQYF.

This sequence joins TRBV2 and TRBJ2-2; 10 bases map to TRBD2. Germline-derived CDR1 and CDR2 are SNHLY and FYNNEI. The CDR3 covers 16 residues. V was clipped by 6 bases and J by 0 bases; unmatched bases: 4. The CDR3: CASRTGLATNTGELFF. CDR3 in DNA: TGTGCCAGCAGGACGGGACTAGCGACGAACACCGGGGAGCTGTTTTTT.

V gene TRBV7-9 combines with J gene TRBJ2-7, with a tentative D call TRBD1 (5 bases). The CDR3 has 14 residues. The ends were cut back, 4 bases at V and 2 bases at J, with 12 bases in the middle. Germline assignment: CDR1 SEHNR and CDR2 FQNEAQ (reference sequence). CDR3 DNA: TGTGCCAGCAGCTCTCCACAGGCAACCTACGAGCAGTACTTC. Encoded protein: CASSSPQATYEQYF.